Listed below are T cell receptor beta chains from one sample, sequenced in a study of glioma-infiltrating T cells. TCRdb analysed the multiplex PCR reads with MiXCR anew, one entry per CDR3 protein. Of about 89,000 distinct CDR3 sequences listed, 20% to 25% are singletons. Specimen: glioma tissue, nonneoplastic brain tissue, or PBMCs (not recorded which). Every receptor here comes from a human donor with low-grade glioma or glioblastoma, undergoing nonglioma brain surgery, or in good health (not recorded which). Both conserved end residues are part of each CDR3. A D gene is named only where the DNA matches it firmly. The listing skips clone size in some rows; elsewhere it reads once, few, many or a size class.

clone_size	cdr3_length	v_call	j_call	d_call	cdr3_aa	cdr3_nt
many	16	TRBV20-1	TRBJ2-7	TRBD1	CSARDLGTGIPYEQYF	TGCAGTGCTAGAGATCTTGGGACAGGGATTCCCTACGAGCAGTACTTC
many	14	TRBV20-1	TRBJ2-3	TRBD2	CSASRTSGRYTQYF	TGCAGTGCCAGTCGGACTAGCGGGAGATATACGCAGTATTTT
NA	16	TRBV7-6	TRBJ2-2	TRBD2	CASSLGEAGGTWELFF	TGTGCCAGCAGCTTAGGGGAAGCGGGAGGCACCTGGGAGCTGTTTTTT
many	15	TRBV6-2/TRBV6-3	TRBJ2-7	TRBD2	CASSYSATSGKEQYF	TGTGCCAGCAGTTACTCGGCGACTAGCGGGAAAGAGCAGTACTTC
many	15	TRBV12-3/TRBV12-4	TRBJ1-5	NA	CASSLGRGKRQPQHF	TGTGCCAGCAGTCTAGGACGGGGGAAGCGGCAGCCCCAGCATTTT
many	17	TRBV20-1	TRBJ1-5	TRBD1	CSARGGLGQGVNQPQHF	TGCAGTGCTAGAGGTGGGTTGGGACAGGGAGTTAATCAGCCCCAGCATTTT
few	15	TRBV18	TRBJ2-3	NA	CASSPRTASTDTQYF	TGTGCCAGCTCACCGAGGACAGCTAGCACAGATACGCAGTATTTT
few	13	TRBV5-4	TRBJ2-1	NA	CASSTGLGNEQFF	TGTGCCAGCAGCACCGGCCTGGGCAATGAGCAGTTCTTC
few	15	TRBV5-4	TRBJ2-7	TRBD1	CASSTPQGTTYEQYF	TGTGCCAGCAGCACCCCACAGGGGACCACCTACGAGCAGTACTTC
few	15	TRBV19	TRBJ2-7	TRBD1	CASSRDGQGMYEQYF	TGTGCCAGTAGTCGAGACGGACAGGGGATGTACGAGCAGTACTTC
few	17	TRBV5-5	TRBJ1-5	NA	CASSTSWGIKINQPQHF	TGTGCCAGCAGCACTTCCTGGGGCATCAAGATCAACCAGCCCCAGCATTTT
NA	15	TRBV18	TRBJ2-7	NA	CASSVFAGAAYEQYF	TGTGCCAGCTCCGTCTTTGCCGGGGCCGCCTACGAGCAGTACTTC
many	15	TRBV2	TRBJ2-3	NA	CASTANRQLTDTQYF	TGTGCCAGCACGGCAAACCGGCAGCTCACAGATACGCAGTATTTT
many	15	TRBV27	TRBJ2-7	NA	CASSLVGKSSYEQYF	TGTGCCAGCAGTTTAGTCGGGAAGAGCTCCTACGAGCAGTACTTC
NA	14	TRBV7-9	TRBJ2-7	NA	CASRRAGDNNEQYF	TGTGCCAGCAGACGTGCAGGGGACAACAATGAGCAGTACTTC
many	13	TRBV7-2	TRBJ2-6	NA	CASSRFRANVLTF	TGTGCCAGCAGCCGTTTCAGGGCCAACGTCCTGACTTTC
many	13	TRBV28	TRBJ1-2	NA	CASSFVRRRGYTF	TGTGCCAGCAGTTTCGTGAGGAGACGTGGCTACACCTTC
many	13	TRBV4-1	TRBJ1-2	NA	CASSQDVGAGYTF	TGCGCCAGCAGCCAAGATGTTGGCGCTGGCTACACCTTC
many	19	TRBV6-1	TRBJ2-3	TRBD2	CASSEASGPGLAGGDTQYF	TGTGCCAGCAGTGAAGCCTCAGGGCCGGGACTAGCGGGAGGAGATACGCAGTATTTT
NA	16	TRBV19	TRBJ2-3	TRBD2	CASGLLAGGMRDTQYF	TGTGCCAGTGGCCTACTAGCGGGAGGGATGAGAGATACGCAGTATTTT
NA	14	TRBV29-1	TRBJ1-2	TRBD1	CSVPGTGEVGGYTF	TGCAGCGTTCCTGGGACAGGGGAAGTCGGTGGCTACACCTTC
few	13	TRBV7-6	TRBJ2-3	NA	CASSPLGSDTQYF	TGTGCCAGCAGCCCCCTAGGGTCAGATACGCAGTATTTT
NA	13	TRBV3-1	TRBJ2-5	NA	CASISSGRGTQYF	TGTGCCAGCATCTCCTCCGGCCGAGGGACCCAGTACTTC
many	14	TRBV5-4	TRBJ1-1	NA	CASRMDEEFTEAFF	TGTGCCAGCAGGATGGACGAGGAGTTCACTGAAGCTTTCTTT
many	12	TRBV3-1	TRBJ2-3	TRBD1	CASSDTGATQYF	TGTGCCAGCAGCGACACAGGGGCTACGCAGTATTTT
few	12	TRBV5-4	TRBJ2-7	NA	CASSLKGREQYF	TGTGCCAGCAGTTTGAAAGGGCGCGAGCAGTACTTC
NA	15	TRBV15	TRBJ1-1	NA	CAASSGGRMNTEAFF	TGTGCCGCCAGCAGTGGTGGACGGATGAACACTGAAGCTTTCTTT
many	15	TRBV20-1	TRBJ1-5	TRBD1	CSARDAGQYNQPQHF	TGCAGTGCTAGAGATGCGGGACAGTACAATCAGCCCCAGCATTTT
many	13	TRBV15	TRBJ2-7	TRBD1	CATGTAATYEQYF	TGTGCCACGGGGACAGCCGCTACCTACGAGCAGTACTTC
many	15	TRBV9	TRBJ2-3	TRBD1	CASSSGTGSQDTQYF	TGTGCCAGCAGCTCCGGGACAGGGAGCCAAGATACGCAGTATTTT
many	17	TRBV15	TRBJ2-5	NA	CATSRDRGVDRKETQYF	TGTGCCACCAGCAGAGATAGAGGAGTTGACCGCAAAGAGACCCAGTACTTC
many	11	TRBV7-9	TRBJ2-5	NA	CASSKLETQYF	TGTGCCAGCAGCAAACTAGAGACCCAGTACTTC
few	16	TRBV3-1	TRBJ2-5	TRBD2	CASSQVSGRRKETQYF	TGTGCCAGCAGCCAAGTTAGCGGGAGAAGAAAAGAGACCCAGTACTTC
many	15	TRBV5-1	TRBJ2-1	TRBD2	CASSQDSGGYNEQFF	TGCGCCAGCAGCCAGGATAGCGGGGGCTACAATGAGCAGTTCTTC
many	15	TRBV7-9	TRBJ2-5	TRBD2	CASSNGLVGGETQYF	TGTGCCAGCAGCAACGGACTAGTAGGTGGCGAGACCCAGTACTTC
many	16	TRBV20-1	TRBJ2-3	TRBD1	CSAREGTGGLPDTQYF	TGCAGTGCTAGAGAAGGGACAGGGGGCCTCCCGGATACGCAGTATTTT
NA	15	TRBV27	TRBJ1-5	NA	CASRSTYRGDQPQHF	TGTGCCAGCAGATCAACCTATAGGGGAGATCAGCCCCAGCATTTT
many	14	TRBV5-1	TRBJ1-1	NA	CASSLDALNTEAFF	TGCGCCAGCAGCTTGGATGCCTTGAACACTGAAGCTTTCTTT
many	11	TRBV3-1	TRBJ1-2	NA	CASSQTSGYTF	TGTGCCAGCAGCCAAACGAGTGGCTACACCTTC
few	14	TRBV12-3/TRBV12-4	TRBJ2-7	TRBD1	CASSFSGGNYEQYF	TGTGCCAGCAGTTTCTCAGGGGGTAACTACGAGCAGTACTTC
many	15	TRBV6-6	TRBJ1-1	NA	CASSYSKGANTEAFF	TGTGCCAGCAGTTACTCGAAAGGTGCGAACACTGAAGCTTTCTTT
NA	16	TRBV27	TRBJ1-5	NA	CASSLWGGGAGQPQHF	TGTGCCAGCAGTTTATGGGGGGGGGGCGCGGGGCAGCCCCAGCATTTT
NA	13	TRBV5-5	TRBJ1-1	NA	CASFSGVSTEAFF	TGTGCCAGCTTCAGCGGGGTGAGCACTGAAGCTTTCTTT